This entry features one T cell receptor beta chain sequence. This specimen belongs to a study of OX40 agonist ivuxolimab in advanced cancers. Study in general: It was ivuxolimab, an agonistic anti-OX40 (CD134) antibody, that patients were treated with. Three dose-escalation patients had partial responses: one with hepatocellular carcinoma and two with cutaneous melanoma.

Germline CDR1 reads KGHSH; CDR2 reads LQKENI. Between the trimmed V and J ends, which lost 0 bases and 6 bases, there was a span of 14 bases. The CDR3 is made up of 15 amino acids. Assay used: immunoSEQ multiplex PCR; TCRdb lists only in-frame clones, some missing. Of approximately 74,000 clones detected, around 85% appear once; the ten largest clones hold under 2.5%. Sequencing was performed on CD4+ or CD8+ T cells sorted from blood, taken in a trial of the OX40 agonist ivuxolimab. This chain uses TRBV18 with TRBJ1-2; D gene ambiguous. The sequence came from an adult with an advanced solid tumor such as melanoma, head and neck, liver or kidney cancer. For the CDR3, the DNA is TGTGCCAGCTCACCACCGGGCAGCCGGCACCATGGCTACACCTTC. It codes for CASSPPGSRHHGYTF.